This T cell receptor (beta chain) was captured by sequencing in a study of cytomegalovirus exposure and HLA in healthy donors. Findings and limits, study-wide: The listing of approximately 160 TCR beta chains classed them as cytomegalovirus-associated. The study assumed roughly uniform donor sequencing depth for presence/absence analyses.

Note on this clone: Its antigen is undetermined.

Germline V gene data show CDR1 as SGHNT and CDR2 as YYREEE (reference sequence). The J segment lost 7 bases and the V segment lost 2 bases, leaving 13 bases of the junction unmatched. The CDR3 runs to 17 residues. Primers included in the PCR were 60 Vbeta and 13 Jbeta primers. TCRdb keeps only in-frame clones here, not all; method: immunoSEQ multiplex PCR. This repertoire includes tens of thousands of clones. Whereas donors were nominally healthy upon sampling, unrecorded immune exposures were probable. The receptor was derived from a man in his forties in good health and CMV-seronegative. The sequencing input was PBMCs. The rearrangement joins TRBV5-4 to TRBJ2-2, with 8 nucleotides matching TRBD2. CDR3 sequence reads: CASSLPGREGRHGELFF. CDR3 DNA: TGTGCCAGCAGCTTACCCGGGAGGGAGGGCCGGCACGGGGAGCTGTTTTTT.